The entry that follows covers one TCR beta chain sequence. PCR employed 60 Vbeta and 13 Jbeta primers. Here immunoSEQ multiplex PCR was the method, and the copy in TCRdb shows in-frame clones only, minus some. The table records around 90,000 clones, less than 85% of them present only once. This specimen comes from a study of cytomegalovirus exposure and HLA in healthy donors. The sequenced sample consisted of PBMCs. The receptor's source is a man aged 40-49 years in good health and CMV-seropositive.

The CDR3 sequence: CASSGERDSQETQYF. DNA for the CDR3: TGTGCCAGCAGTGGAGAGCGGGACTCCCAAGAGACCCAGTACTTC. V is TRBV28 and J is TRBJ2-5; 7 bases map to TRBD2. Per the germline V gene, CDR1 is MDHEN and CDR2 is SYDVKM. V shed 5 bases, J shed 1 base, and the junction held 7 bases outside the gene matches. This CDR3 contains 15 residues.